This T cell receptor beta chain was captured by sequencing in a study of PD-1 blockade in mismatch repair-deficient tumors. Overall study findings and caveats: After pembrolizumab, tumor-resident clones rose rapidly, then generally contracted before radiologic responses.

Every patient had mismatch repair deficiency by PCR or immunohistochemistry. Germline V gene data show CDR1 as SGHRS and CDR2 as YFSETQ. After removal of 4 bases from V and 7 bases from J, the junction contained 9 bases not matched to a gene. CDR3 length equals 14 residues. Using immunoSEQ multiplex PCR, the repertoire was profiled, and TCRdb retains in-frame clones only, with some absent. The sample shows about 34,000 clones, approximately 80% of them seen only once. A note on this clone: Its target is unknown.

V usage is TRBV5-1 and J usage is TRBJ1-1; 8 nucleotides match TRBD1. The starting material was PBMCs, obtained less than 7 weeks after starting pembrolizumab. This TCR came from an adult with mismatch repair-deficient cancer. CDR3 in amino acids: CASSQRQGQGEAFF. As DNA, the CDR3 is TGCGCCAGCAGCCAAAGACAGGGGCAAGGTGAAGCTTTCTTT.